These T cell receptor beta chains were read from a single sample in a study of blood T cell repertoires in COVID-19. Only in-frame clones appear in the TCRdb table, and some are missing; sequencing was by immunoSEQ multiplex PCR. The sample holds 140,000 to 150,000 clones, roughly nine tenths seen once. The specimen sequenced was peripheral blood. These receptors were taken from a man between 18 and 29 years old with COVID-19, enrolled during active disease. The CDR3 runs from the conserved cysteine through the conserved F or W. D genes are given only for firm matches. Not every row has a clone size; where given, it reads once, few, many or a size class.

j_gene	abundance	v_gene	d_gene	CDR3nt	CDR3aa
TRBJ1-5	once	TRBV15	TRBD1	TGTGCCACCAGCAGAGATCTAACAGGGGGTCAGCCCCAGCATTTT	CATSRDLTGGQPQHF
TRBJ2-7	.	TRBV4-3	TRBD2	TGCGCCAGCAGCCAGGATCTAGCGGGAGGCCTTCTGGACTACGAGCAGTACTTC	CASSQDLAGGLLDYEQYF
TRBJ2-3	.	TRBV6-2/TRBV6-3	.	TGTGCCAGCAGTTACGGGAGGCCCGTTCGTAGCACAGATACGCAGTATTTT	CASSYGRPVRSTDTQYF
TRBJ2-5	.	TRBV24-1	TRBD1	TGTGCCACCAGTGATTTCTCACAGGGGTGGGAGACCCAGTACTTC	CATSDFSQGWETQYF
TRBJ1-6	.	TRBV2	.	TGTGCCAGCAGTGACCGGGACTATAATTCACCCCTCCACTTT	CASSDRDYNSPLHF
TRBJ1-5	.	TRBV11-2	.	TGTGCCAGCAGCTTAGGCAACTCCAATCAGCCCCAGCATTTT	CASSLGNSNQPQHF
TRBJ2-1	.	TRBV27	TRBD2	TGTGCCAGCAGTCGACTAGCGGGAGGCTACGAAGAATTCTTC	CASSRLAGGYEEFF
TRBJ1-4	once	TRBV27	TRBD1	TGTGCCAGCAGTTTCACAGGGGAGGATGAAAAACTGCTTTTT	CASSFTGEDEKLLF
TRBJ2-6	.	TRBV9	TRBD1	TGTGCCAGCAGCACAGGGGACTCTGGGGCCAACGTCCTGACTTTC	CASSTGDSGANVLTF
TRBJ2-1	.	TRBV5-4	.	TGTGCCAGCAGCCACGGTTCCCTAAATGAGCAGTTCTTC	CASSHGSLNEQFF
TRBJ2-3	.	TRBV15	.	TGTGCCACCAGCTCCGGAGCAGATACGCAGTATTTT	CATSSGADTQYF
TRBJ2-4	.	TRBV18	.	TGTGCCAGCTCACCCAGGGAACTAGCCAAAAACATTCAGTACTTC	CASSPRELAKNIQYF
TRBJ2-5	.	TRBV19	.	TGTGCCAGTAGTATAGGTTACAGCCAAGAGACCCAGTACTTC	CASSIGYSQETQYF
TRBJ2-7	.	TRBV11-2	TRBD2	TGTGCCAGCAGCTTACCCACCGGGGGGGGCGAGCAGTACTTC	CASSLPTGGGEQYF
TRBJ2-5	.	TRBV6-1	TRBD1	TGTGCCAGCAGTGAAGCCCGGCCAGGGGGTTGGGAGACCCAGTACTTC	CASSEARPGGWETQYF
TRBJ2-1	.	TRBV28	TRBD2	TGTGCCAGCAGTACCGGGACTAGCGGGAGGGCCGGTGAGCAGTTCTTC	CASSTGTSGRAGEQFF
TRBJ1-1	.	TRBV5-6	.	TGTGCCAGCAGCTTGGGCAGGGGCGAAGCTTTCTTT	CASSLGRGEAFF
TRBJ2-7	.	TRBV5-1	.	TGCGCCAGCAGCTTGGCCGGGGTGGCCTACGAGCAGTACTTC	CASSLAGVAYEQYF
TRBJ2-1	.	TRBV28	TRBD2	TGTGCCAGCACCGCCAGAGTAGCGGGAAACAATGAGCAGTTCTTC	CASTARVAGNNEQFF
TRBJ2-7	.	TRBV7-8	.	TGTGCCAGCAGCTTGAGCAAGATTTACGAGCAGTACTTC	CASSLSKIYEQYF
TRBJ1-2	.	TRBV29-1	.	TGCAGCGTTGACAGGGGCCTGCCTGGTGGTGGCTATGGCTACACCTTC	CSVDRGLPGGGYGYTF
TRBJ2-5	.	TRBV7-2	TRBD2	TGTGCCAGCAGCTTGAGGAGCGGGATTCAAGAGACCCAGTACTTC	CASSLRSGIQETQYF
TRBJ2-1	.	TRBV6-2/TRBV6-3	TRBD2	TGTGCCAGCAGTTACCGGGGACTAACCTACAATGAGCAGTTCTTC	CASSYRGLTYNEQFF
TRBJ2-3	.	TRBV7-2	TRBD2	TGTGCCAGCAGCTTAGACGGTAGCGGGAGCACAGATACGCAGTATTTT	CASSLDGSGSTDTQYF
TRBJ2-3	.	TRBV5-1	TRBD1	TGCGCCAGCAGCTTGGAGGGGGCTGGTCCCACAGATACGCAGTATTTT	CASSLEGAGPTDTQYF
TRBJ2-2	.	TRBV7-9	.	TGTGCCAGCAGCCGGTTAGGGGTAAACACCGGGGAGCTGTTTTTT	CASSRLGVNTGELFF
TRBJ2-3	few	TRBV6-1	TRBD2	TGTGCCAGCAGTGAAGGGCTAGCGGGCCGCACAGATACGCAGTATTTT	CASSEGLAGRTDTQYF
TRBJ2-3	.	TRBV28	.	TGTGCCAGCAGTTCAGCCAGGGGTACAGATACGCAGTATTTT	CASSSARGTDTQYF
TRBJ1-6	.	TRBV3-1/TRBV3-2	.	TGTGCCAGCAGCCAAGTCCAGGATAATTCACCCCTCCACTTT	CASSQVQDNSPLHF
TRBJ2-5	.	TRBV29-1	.	TGCAGCGTTGAAGGGGGCCGGACAGAAGAGACCCAGTACTTC	CSVEGGRTEETQYF
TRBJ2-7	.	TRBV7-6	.	TGTGCCAGCAGCCCTCTGGCTGGTGGGGCGGGGGAGCAGTACTTC	CASSPLAGGAGEQYF
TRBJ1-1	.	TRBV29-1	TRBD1	TGCAGCGTGTTGACAGGGGGGGGTCTCACTGAAGCTTTCTTT	CSVLTGGGLTEAFF
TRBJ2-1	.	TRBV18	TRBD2	TGTGCCAGCTCACCCGGGACGGGAGGGGATGAGCAGTTCTTC	CASSPGTGGDEQFF
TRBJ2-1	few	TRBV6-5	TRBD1	TGTGCCAGCAACAGGGGGCTCGGTAATGAGCAGTTCTTC	CASNRGLGNEQFF
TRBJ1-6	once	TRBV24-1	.	TGTGCCACCAGTGACGGCTATAATTCACCCCTCCACTTT	CATSDGYNSPLHF
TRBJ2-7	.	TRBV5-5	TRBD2	TGTGCCAGCAGCCCCTCGGCAAGCGGGAGGGCCGAGGACTTC	CASSPSASGRAEDF
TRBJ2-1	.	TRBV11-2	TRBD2	TGTGCCAGCAGTCTAGCGGGAGGACGGTTCTTC	CASSLAGGRFF
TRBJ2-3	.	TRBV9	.	TGTGCCAGCAGCGTAGAGCCGCAGGGTGTGACAGATACGCAGTATTTT	CASSVEPQGVTDTQYF
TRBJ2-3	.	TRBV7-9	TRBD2	TGTGCCAGCAGCAGAGGCCTAGCGGTCAGCACAGATACGCAGTATTTT	CASSRGLAVSTDTQYF
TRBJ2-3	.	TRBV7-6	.	TGTGCCAGCAGCTTACTTGCCGCTTCCAGCGGGCTCAGCACAGATACGCAGTATTTT	CASSLLAASSGLSTDTQYF
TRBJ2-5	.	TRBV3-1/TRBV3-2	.	TGTGCCAGCAGCCAAACCCGTGCGGGCCGAGAGACCCAGTACTTC	CASSQTRAGRETQYF
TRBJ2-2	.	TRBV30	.	TGTGCCTGGAGTGTACAGAACACCGGGGAGCTGTTTTTT	CAWSVQNTGELFF
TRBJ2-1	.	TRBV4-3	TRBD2	TGCGCCAGCAGCCCCCCCGGGACTAGCGGCCACAATGAGCAGTTCTTC	CASSPPGTSGHNEQFF
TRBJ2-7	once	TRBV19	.	TGTGCCAGTAGAATGACGGGGGACCTCCCCTACTACGAGCAGTACTTC	CASRMTGDLPYYEQYF